This TCR beta chain derives from a study of cytomegalovirus exposure and HLA in healthy donors. Overall study findings and caveats: Earlier results showed most TCR beta V segments being productive about 87% or about 30% of the time. It was reportedly the case that the classifier diagnosed cytomegalovirus status with high specificity and sensitivity. The authors considered a cluster of highly shared sequence variants likely to be a sequencing artifact. It was confirmed in vitro that a few of the CMV-associated chains were specific for CMV antigens.

V lost 0 bases, J lost 2 bases, and 8 bases stayed unmatched. The CDR3 extends over 18 amino acids. Per the germline V gene, CDR1 is SEHNR and CDR2 is FQNEAQ (reference sequence). The PCR employed 60 Vbeta primers together with 13 Jbeta primers. TCRdb's copy holds only in-frame clones and misses some; the assay was immunoSEQ multiplex PCR. The table records 95,000 to 100,000 clones, more than 80% of them present only once. Turning to this clone: Its antigen is unknown.

The source is a man aged 25-45 years in good health and CMV-seronegative. The rearrangement links TRBV7-9 to TRBJ1-4, with 8 nucleotides matching TRBD1. Sequenced sample: PBMCs. This CDR3 reads CASSLAGQGEGTNEKLFF. In nucleotides, the CDR3 is TGTGCCAGCAGCTTAGCTGGACAGGGTGAAGGGACTAATGAAAAACTGTTTTTT.